This T cell receptor (beta chain) was captured by sequencing in a study of blood T cell repertoires in COVID-19. The overall study: From the United States, Italy and Spain came samples of acute and convalescent COVID-19.

Patients in Seattle were enrolled during active infection, then followed longitudinally. In the study's own analysis: How many nucleated cells were present was estimated from reference gene primer amplification. Some clones are missing from TCRdb's copy, which holds only in-frame ones; the method was immunoSEQ multiplex PCR. V and J calls plus clone size are reproduced from that table; the DNA served to infer D and trimming. The profile covers some 350,000 clones, with about 90% appearing a single time and less than 3.5% taken by the ten largest. The CDR3 consists of 16 residues. With 5 bases removed from V and 7 bases from J, the gap between germline ends came to 23 bases. Germline CDR1 reads SGHTA; CDR2 reads FQGNSA.

V usage is TRBV7-2 and J usage is TRBJ1-1; D is ambiguous. Sequencing used peripheral blood. The sequence was obtained from a woman younger than 45 with COVID-19, enrolled during active disease. The CDR3 coding sequence is TGTGCCAGCAGCCCCCAGCCGAGGAGGCATCCCGATGAAGCTTTCTTT. Encoded protein: CASSPQPRRHPDEAFF.